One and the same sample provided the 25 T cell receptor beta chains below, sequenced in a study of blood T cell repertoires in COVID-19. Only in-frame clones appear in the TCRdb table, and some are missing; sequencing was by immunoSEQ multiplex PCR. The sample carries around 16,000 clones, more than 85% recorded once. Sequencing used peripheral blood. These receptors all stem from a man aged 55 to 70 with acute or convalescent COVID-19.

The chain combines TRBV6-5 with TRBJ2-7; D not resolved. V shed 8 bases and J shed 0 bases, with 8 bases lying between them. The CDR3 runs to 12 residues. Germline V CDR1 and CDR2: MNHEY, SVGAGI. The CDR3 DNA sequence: TGTGCCAGCCACGGAGTCTCCTACGAGCAGTACTTC. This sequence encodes CASHGVSYEQYF.

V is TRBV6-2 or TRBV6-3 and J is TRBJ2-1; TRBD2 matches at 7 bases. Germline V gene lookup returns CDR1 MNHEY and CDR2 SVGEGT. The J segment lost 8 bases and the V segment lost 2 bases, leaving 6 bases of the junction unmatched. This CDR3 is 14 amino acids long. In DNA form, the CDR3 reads TGTGCCAGCAGTTACGAAGCGGGACGGTATGAGCAGTTCTTC. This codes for CASSYEAGRYEQFF.

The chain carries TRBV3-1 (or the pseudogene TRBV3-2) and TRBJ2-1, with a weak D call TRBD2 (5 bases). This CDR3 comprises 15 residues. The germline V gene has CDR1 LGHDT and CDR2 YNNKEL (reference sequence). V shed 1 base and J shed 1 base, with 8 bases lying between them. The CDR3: CASSQGLSSYNEQFF. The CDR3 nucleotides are TGTGCCAGCAGCCAAGGACTATCTTCCTACAATGAGCAGTTCTTC.

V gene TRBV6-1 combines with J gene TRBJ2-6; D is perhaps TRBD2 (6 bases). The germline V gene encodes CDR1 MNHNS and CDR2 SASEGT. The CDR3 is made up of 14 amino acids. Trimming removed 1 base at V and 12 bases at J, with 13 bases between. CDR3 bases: TGTGCCAGCAGTGAAGGCGGAGGGTCACCCGTCCTGACTTTC. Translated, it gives CASSEGGGSPVLTF.

CDR3 sequence reads: CASRQTSVNTGELFF. The CDR3, as DNA: TGTGCCAGCAGACAGACTAGCGTGAACACCGGGGAGCTGTTTTTT. J is TRBJ2-2 and V is TRBV2; TRBD2 agrees at 8 bases. J was trimmed by 1 base and V by 6 bases; bases with no gene match: 4. The CDR3 is 15 amino acids. Germline V gene data show CDR1 as SNHLY and CDR2 as FYNNEI. Combining the CDR3 with reference TRBV2 and TRBJ2-2 gives the whole variable domain EPEVTQTPSHQVTQMGQEVILRCVPISNHLYFYWYRQILGQKVEFLVSFYNNEISEKSEIFDDQFSVERPDGSNFTLKIRSTKLEDSAMYFCASRQTSVNTGELFFGEGSRLTVL.

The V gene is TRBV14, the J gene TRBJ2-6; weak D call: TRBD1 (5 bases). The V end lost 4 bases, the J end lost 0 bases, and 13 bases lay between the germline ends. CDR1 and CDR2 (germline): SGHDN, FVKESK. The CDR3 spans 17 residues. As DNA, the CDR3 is TGTGCCAGCAGCCTCGGACACCGCCTCTCTGGGGCCAACGTCCTGACTTTC. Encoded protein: CASSLGHRLSGANVLTF. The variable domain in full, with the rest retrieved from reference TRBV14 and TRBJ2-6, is EAGVTQFPSHSVIEKGQTVTLRCDPISGHDNLYWYRRVMGKEIKFLLHFVKESKQDESGMPNNRFLAERTGGTYSTLKVQPAELEDSGVYFCASSLGHRLSGANVLTFGAGSRLTVL.

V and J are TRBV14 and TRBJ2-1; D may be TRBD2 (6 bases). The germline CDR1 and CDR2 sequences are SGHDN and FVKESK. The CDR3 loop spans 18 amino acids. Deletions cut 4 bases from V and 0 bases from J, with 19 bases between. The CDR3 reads CASSPFDPAGFSYNEQFF. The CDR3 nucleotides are TGTGCCAGCAGCCCCTTCGACCCAGCGGGCTTCTCCTACAATGAGCAGTTCTTC.

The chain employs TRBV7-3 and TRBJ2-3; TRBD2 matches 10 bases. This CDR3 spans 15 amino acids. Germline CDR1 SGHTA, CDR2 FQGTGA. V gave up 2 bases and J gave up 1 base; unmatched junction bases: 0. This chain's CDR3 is CASSLGTSGTDTQYF. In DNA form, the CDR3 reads TGTGCCAGCAGCTTAGGGACTAGCGGCACAGATACGCAGTATTTT.

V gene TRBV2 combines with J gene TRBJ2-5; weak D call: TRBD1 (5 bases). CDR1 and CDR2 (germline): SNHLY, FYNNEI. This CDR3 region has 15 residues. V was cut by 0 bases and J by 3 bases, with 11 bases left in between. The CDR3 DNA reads TGTGCCAGCAGTGAAGCGCCAGGGTTTAAAGAGACCCAGTACTTC. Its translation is CASSEAPGFKETQYF.

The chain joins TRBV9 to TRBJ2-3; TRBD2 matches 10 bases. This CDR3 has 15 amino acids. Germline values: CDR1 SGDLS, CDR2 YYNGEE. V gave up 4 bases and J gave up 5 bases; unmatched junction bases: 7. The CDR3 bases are TGTGCCAGCAGCCCAGTAGCGGGAGGAATAGATACGCAGTATTTT. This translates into CASSPVAGGIDTQYF. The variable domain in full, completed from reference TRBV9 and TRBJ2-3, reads DSGVTQTPKHLITATGQRVTLRCSPRSGDLSVYWYQQSLDQGLQFLIQYYNGEERAKGNILERFSAQQFPDLHSELNLSSLELGDSALYFCASSPVAGGIDTQYFGPGTRLTVL.

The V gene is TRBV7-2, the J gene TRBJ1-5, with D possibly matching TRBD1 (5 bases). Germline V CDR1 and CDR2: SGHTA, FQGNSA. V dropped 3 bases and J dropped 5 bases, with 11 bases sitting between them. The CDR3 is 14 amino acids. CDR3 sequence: CASSFSGMDQPQHF. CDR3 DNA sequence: TGTGCCAGCAGCTTTTCAGGGATGGATCAGCCCCAGCATTTT.

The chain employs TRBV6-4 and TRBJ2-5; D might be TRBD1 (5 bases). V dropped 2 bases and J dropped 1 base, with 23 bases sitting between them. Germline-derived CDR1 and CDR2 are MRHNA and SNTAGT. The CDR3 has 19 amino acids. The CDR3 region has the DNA TGTGCCAGCAGTGACCCCCAGGGCTACTCCCGCGGCTCCCAAGAGACCCAGTACTTC. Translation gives CASSDPQGYSRGSQETQYF.

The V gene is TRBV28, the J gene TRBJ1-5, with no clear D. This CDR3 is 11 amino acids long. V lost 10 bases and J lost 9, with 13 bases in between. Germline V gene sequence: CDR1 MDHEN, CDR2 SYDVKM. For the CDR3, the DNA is TGTGCCATTGCACGGGGAGGGCCCCAGCATTTT. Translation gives CAIARGGPQHF. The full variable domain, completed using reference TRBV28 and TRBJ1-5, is DVKVTQSSRYLVKRTGEKVFLECVQDMDHENMFWYRQDPGLGLRLIYFSYDVKMKEKGDIPEGYSVSREKKERFSLILESASTNQTSMYLCAIARGGPQHFGDGTRLSIL.

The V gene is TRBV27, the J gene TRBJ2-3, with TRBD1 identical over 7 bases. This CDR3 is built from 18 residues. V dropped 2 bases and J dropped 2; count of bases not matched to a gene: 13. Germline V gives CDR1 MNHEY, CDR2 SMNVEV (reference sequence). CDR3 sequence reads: CASSLKGPAGGFTDTQYF. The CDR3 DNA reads TGTGCCAGCAGTTTAAAGGGACCAGCAGGGGGTTTCACAGATACGCAGTATTTT.

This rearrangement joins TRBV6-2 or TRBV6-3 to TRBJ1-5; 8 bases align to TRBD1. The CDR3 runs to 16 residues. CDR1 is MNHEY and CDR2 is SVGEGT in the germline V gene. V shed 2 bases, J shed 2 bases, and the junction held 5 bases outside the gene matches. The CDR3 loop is CASSYDRGSGNQPQHF. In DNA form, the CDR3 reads TGTGCCAGCAGTTACGACAGGGGATCGGGCAATCAGCCCCAGCATTTT.

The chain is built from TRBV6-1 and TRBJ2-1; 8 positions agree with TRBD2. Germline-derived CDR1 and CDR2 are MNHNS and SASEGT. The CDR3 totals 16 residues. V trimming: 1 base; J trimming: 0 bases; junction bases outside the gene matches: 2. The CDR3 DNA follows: TGTGCCAGCAGTGAAGAGGCGGGGGGCTCCTACAATGAGCAGTTCTTC. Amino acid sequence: CASSEEAGGSYNEQFF.

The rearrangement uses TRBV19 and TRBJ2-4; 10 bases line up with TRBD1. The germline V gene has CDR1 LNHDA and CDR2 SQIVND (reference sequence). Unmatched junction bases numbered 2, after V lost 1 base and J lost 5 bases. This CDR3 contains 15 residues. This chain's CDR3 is CASSIVGTGENIQYF. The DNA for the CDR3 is TGTGCCAGTAGTATAGTGGGGACAGGGGAAAACATTCAGTACTTC.

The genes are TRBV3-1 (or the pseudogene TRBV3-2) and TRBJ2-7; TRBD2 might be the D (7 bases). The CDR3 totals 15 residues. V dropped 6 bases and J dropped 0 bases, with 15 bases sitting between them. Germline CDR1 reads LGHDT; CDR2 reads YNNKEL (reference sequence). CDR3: CASRGGARGSYEQYF. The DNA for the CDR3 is TGTGCCAGCAGAGGGGGGGCGCGGGGCTCCTACGAGCAGTACTTC.

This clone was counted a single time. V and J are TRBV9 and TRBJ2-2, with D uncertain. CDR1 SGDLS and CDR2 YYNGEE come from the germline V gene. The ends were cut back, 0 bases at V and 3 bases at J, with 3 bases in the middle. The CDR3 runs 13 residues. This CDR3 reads CASSVDYTGELFF. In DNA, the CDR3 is TGTGCCAGCAGCGTAGACTACACCGGGGAGCTGTTTTTT.

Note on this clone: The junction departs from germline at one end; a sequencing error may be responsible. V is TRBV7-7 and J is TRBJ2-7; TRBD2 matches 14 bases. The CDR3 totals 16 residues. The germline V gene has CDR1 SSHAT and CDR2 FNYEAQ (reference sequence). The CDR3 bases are TGTGCTAGCAGCCCGGGACTAGCGGGGGCAACCTACGAGCAGTACTTC. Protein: CASSPGLAGATYEQYF.

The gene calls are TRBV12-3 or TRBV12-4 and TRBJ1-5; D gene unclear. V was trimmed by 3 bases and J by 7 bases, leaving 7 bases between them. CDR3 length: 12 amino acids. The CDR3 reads CASSLTWQPQHF. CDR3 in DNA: TGTGCCAGCAGTTTGACATGGCAGCCCCAGCATTTT.

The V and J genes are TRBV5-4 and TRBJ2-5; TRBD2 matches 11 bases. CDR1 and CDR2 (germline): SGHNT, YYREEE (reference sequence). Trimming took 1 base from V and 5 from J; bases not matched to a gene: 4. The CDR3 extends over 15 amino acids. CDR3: CASSLPASGRETQYF. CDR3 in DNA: TGTGCCAGCAGCTTGCCCGCTAGCGGGAGGGAGACCCAGTACTTC.

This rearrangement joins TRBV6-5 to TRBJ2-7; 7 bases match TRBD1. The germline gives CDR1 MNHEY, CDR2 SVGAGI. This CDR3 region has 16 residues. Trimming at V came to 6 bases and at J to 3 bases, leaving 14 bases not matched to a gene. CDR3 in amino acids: CASSYQRWDSLYEQYF. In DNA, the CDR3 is TGTGCCAGCAGCTACCAACGATGGGACAGCCTCTACGAGCAGTACTTC.

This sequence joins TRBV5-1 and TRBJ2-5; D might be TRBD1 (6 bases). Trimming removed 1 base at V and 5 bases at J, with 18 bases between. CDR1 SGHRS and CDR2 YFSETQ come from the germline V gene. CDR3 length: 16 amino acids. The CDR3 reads CASSLMVGAPRETQYF. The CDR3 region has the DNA TGCGCCAGCAGCTTGATGGTGGGGGCCCCTCGGGAGACCCAGTACTTC.

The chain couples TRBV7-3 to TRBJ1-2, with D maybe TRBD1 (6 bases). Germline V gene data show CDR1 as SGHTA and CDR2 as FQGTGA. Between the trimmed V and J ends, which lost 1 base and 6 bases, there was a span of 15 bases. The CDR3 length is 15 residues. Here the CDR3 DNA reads TGTGCCAGCAGCTTAATCGGTAGGACAGATGATGGCTACACCTTC. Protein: CASSLIGRTDDGYTF.